What follows are 20 T cell receptor beta chains derived from one specimen sequenced in a study of T cell clusters in autoimmune cytopenias. TRB rearrangements were amplified by touch-down multiplex PCR with mixed TRB-A/B primers. With the multiplex PCR reads reprocessed, TCRdb shows one record per CDR3 protein and no DNA. Its listing shows around 2,000 distinct CDR3 sequences. TRB was amplified from approximately 250 ng of peripheral blood genomic DNA per sample. Sequencing was done on a sample of peripheral blood. Every receptor here comes from a human donor with an autoimmune cytopenia or autoimmune hepatitis (not recorded which).

By frequency, this clonotype is medium-sized. The gene calls are TRBV10-3 and TRBJ1-1; TCRdb's D call, TRBD1, is unchecked because there is no DNA. This CDR3 has 11 residues. Germline lookup yields CDR1 ENHRY and CDR2 SYGVKD. The CDR3 loop is CAISTSGVAFF.

This clonotype is medium-sized by frequency. The chain combines TRBV20-1 with TRBJ2-2; the TCRdb D gene call, TRBD1, has no DNA to confirm it. The CDR3 has 14 residues. The germline CDR1 and CDR2 sequences are DFQATT and SNEGSKA (reference sequence). The CDR3 sequence: CSARETGATGELFF.

This clonotype is labeled medium-sized based on frequency. The chain couples TRBV5-6 to TRBJ2-6; TCRdb outputs TRBD1, but without DNA this stays unchecked. In germline, CDR1 is SGHDT, CDR2 YYEEEE. This CDR3 is 18 amino acids long. CDR3 region: CASSLVGQGATGANVLTF.

The rearrangement uses TRBV11-2 and TRBJ1-1. CDR1 is SGHAT and CDR2 is FQNNGV in the germline V gene. This CDR3 has 13 residues. The CDR3: CASSFSGTTEAFF.

By frequency, this clonotype registers medium-sized. This sequence joins TRBV4-1 and TRBJ2-7; the TCRdb D gene call, TRBD1, has no DNA to confirm it. This CDR3 spans 15 amino acids. Germline CDR1 is MGHRA and CDR2 is YSYEKL. This CDR3 reads CASSQGEGQSYEQYF.

The chain recombines TRBV12-3 or TRBV12-4 with TRBJ2-5; TCRdb lists TRBD2, though no DNA is available to test this call. The CDR3 totals 16 residues. The chain's CDR3 is CASSLDNRAAQETQYF.

This clonotype is medium-sized by frequency. The genes are TRBV4-1 and TRBJ2-3; TCRdb lists TRBD1, though no DNA is available to test this call. The CDR3 is made up of 14 amino acids. The germline V gene has CDR1 MGHRA and CDR2 YSYEKL. CDR3 amino acids: CASIGGRDTDTQYF.

In terms of frequency, this clonotype is medium-sized (0.01 to 0.1%). The chain couples TRBV6-2 or TRBV6-3 to TRBJ2-1; TCRdb's D gene call, TRBD1, goes unchecked for lack of DNA. CDR3 size: 16 residues. Germline V gives CDR1 MNHEY, CDR2 SVGEGT. CDR3 protein: CASSSERGSSYNEQFF.

J is TRBJ2-7 and V is TRBV7-9; TCRdb lists TRBD1, though no DNA is available to test this call. The CDR3 loop spans 15 amino acids. Germline CDR1 and CDR2: SEHNR and FQNEAQ (reference sequence). The CDR3 loop is CASSARGSGTYEQYF.

The chain carries TRBV28 and TRBJ1-6; no DNA is available, so the TRBD1 call from TCRdb remains unchecked. The germline V gene encodes CDR1 MDHEN and CDR2 SYDVKM. This CDR3 contains 14 residues. CDR3 protein: CASSPALPNSPLHF.

This chain connects TRBV20-1 to TRBJ2-1; TCRdb lists TRBD2, though no DNA is available to test this call. Germline V gene data show CDR1 as DFQATT and CDR2 as SNEGSKA (reference sequence). This CDR3 is built from 15 residues. The CDR3 reads CSARDRISGRNEQFF.

This chain uses TRBV20-1 with TRBJ1-1; TCRdb names TRBD1, which stays unverified in the absence of DNA. The CDR3 is 12 residues long. Germline CDR1 reads DFQATT; CDR2 reads SNEGSKA (reference sequence). CDR3 amino acids: CSASGGITEAFF.

The CDR3 spells CASTPERGFNQPQHF. The chain joins TRBV19 to TRBJ1-5; TCRdb's assignment of TRBD1 cannot be checked, as there is no DNA. Germline lookup yields CDR1 LNHDA and CDR2 SQIVND (reference sequence). CDR3 size: 15 residues.

The V and J genes are TRBV11-2 and TRBJ1-1. The CDR3 has 15 amino acids. CDR1 and CDR2 from the germline V gene are SGHAT and FQNNGV. The CDR3: CASSLGRSVNTEAFF.

V usage is TRBV4-1 and J usage is TRBJ1-1. The CDR3 spans 15 residues. Germline assignment: CDR1 MGHRA and CDR2 YSYEKL. The CDR3 sequence: CASSQERTANTEAFF.

V usage is TRBV20-1 and J usage is TRBJ2-5; TCRdb names TRBD1, which stays unverified in the absence of DNA. The CDR3 extends over 15 amino acids. CDR1 is DFQATT, CDR2 SNEGSKA, per germline (reference sequence). CDR3 residues: CSAPRNRGGGETQYF.

This sequence joins TRBV5-1 and TRBJ2-7; the TCRdb D gene call, TRBD1, has no DNA to confirm it. Germline V gene sequence: CDR1 SGHRS, CDR2 YFSETQ. The CDR3 extends over 13 amino acids. CDR3 in amino acids: CASSPIGGYEQYF.

This clonotype shows up as medium-sized (0.01 to 0.1%) by frequency. The chain links TRBV5-1 to TRBJ1-2; TCRdb reports TRBD1, a call that lacks DNA to check it against. The CDR3 spans 13 residues. Germline loops: CDR1 SGHRS, CDR2 YFSETQ. The CDR3 sequence: CASSLGQLEGYTF.

V is TRBV27 and J is TRBJ2-5; TCRdb's D gene call, TRBD2, goes unchecked for lack of DNA. The CDR3 covers 14 residues. Germline loops: CDR1 MNHEY, CDR2 SMNVEV (reference sequence). The CDR3 protein is CASSLRLAGETQYF.

CDR3 protein: CASSLGGIAGGHGFF. The genes are TRBV7-9 and TRBJ2-1; absent DNA, TCRdb's TRBD2 call cannot be checked. The CDR3 runs to 15 residues. Germline V gene sequence: CDR1 SEHNR, CDR2 FQNEAQ (reference sequence).